A selection of T cell receptor beta chains follows, all from one sample in a study of OX40 agonist ivuxolimab in advanced cancers. Profiled with immunoSEQ multiplex PCR; TCRdb holds only in-frame clones, not every one. The sample has 65,000 to 95,000 clones, about 91% seen once; the top ten hold around 0.19%. The sequencing here drew on CD4+ or CD8+ T cells sorted from blood, taken in a trial of the OX40 agonist ivuxolimab. The source of these receptors is an adult with an advanced solid tumor such as melanoma, head and neck, liver or kidney cancer. Each CDR3 is given with its conserved first and last residue. Each record gives: V gene, J gene, CDR3 protein.

TRBV5-1	TRBJ2-1	CASQRDRGGNEQFF
TRBV6-5	TRBJ2-4	CASSYSAGWNIQYF
TRBV2	TRBJ1-5	CASRRDRLQPQHF
TRBV2	TRBJ1-2	CASSEGNSIYGYTF
TRBV19	TRBJ1-6	CASSRDRGADNSPLHF
TRBV28	TRBJ1-2	CASSSPSRGNYGYTF
TRBV7-2	TRBJ2-3	CASSPKDTQYF
TRBV2	TRBJ1-5	CASSDGAGYSQPQHF
TRBV5-6	TRBJ1-6	CASSSGRRLSPLHF
TRBV18	TRBJ2-6	CASSPDTGANVLTF
TRBV1	TRBJ2-3	CTSRQVSDTQYF
TRBV9	TRBJ2-6	CASKPGARAGSGANVLTF
TRBV5-1	TRBJ1-1	CASGTPPLSEGRSTEAFF
TRBV19	TRBJ2-7	CASSGSAPTVEQYF
TRBV23-1	TRBJ2-3	CASSQSGGQGKQEAQYF
TRBV27	TRBJ2-1	CASRLGLASYDEQFF
TRBV29-1	TRBJ2-1	CSVELRDSSSYNEQFF
TRBV19	TRBJ2-7	CASSFRYEQYF
TRBV5-4	TRBJ2-2	CASSLGTATGELFF
TRBV7-2	TRBJ2-7	CASSLVAGSGNTYEQYF
TRBV19	TRBJ1-3	CASSFSGQLIYF
TRBV18	TRBJ1-1	CASSPGQNTEAFF
TRBV29-1	TRBJ2-7	CSGSQGYEQYF
TRBV7-2	TRBJ1-4	CASSFRQGLNEKLFF
TRBV5-1	TRBJ2-1	CASSRTGTSSYNEQFF
TRBV7-3	TRBJ1-1	CASSLGRSGREAFF
TRBV19	TRBJ1-2	CASSIDDYLDYGYTF
TRBV7-3	TRBJ1-1	CASSLLTDTEAFF
TRBV27	TRBJ2-1	CARGLFNYNEQFF
TRBV27	TRBJ2-3	CASSLLAGTDTQYF
TRBV10-2	TRBJ2-2	CASSKTGDGELFF
TRBV18	TRBJ2-5	CASSLTRGIETQYF
TRBV9	TRBJ2-2	CASSVWGPSNTGELFF
TRBV9	TRBJ2-5	CASSVVGGNQETQYF
TRBV28	TRBJ2-7	CASSPFGQGLLNEQYF
TRBV5-1	TRBJ2-3	CASSLSGWGPDTQYF
TRBV7-3	TRBJ2-2	CASSPRGLTQTGELFF
TRBV28	TRBJ1-1	CASSLLGGGTGSEAFF
TRBV2	TRBJ2-6	CASTGSGANVLTF
TRBV28	TRBJ1-3	CASSLLGGSGNTIYF